These 17 T cell receptor beta chains came from one sample sequenced in a study of shared clonotypes between healthy human individuals. Produced via immunoSEQ multiplex PCR; TCRdb's table is partial and in-frame only. Of roughly 490,000 clones in the sample, 70% to 80% were seen once. The source material was PBMCs. The receptor set was obtained from a woman between 35 and 50 years old in good health. Some clones in this sample may be carry-over from other donors' samples.

A few counts support this clone. The rearrangement uses TRBV11-2 and TRBJ2-2; TRBD2 agrees at 14 bases. With V trimmed by 5 bases and J by 7 bases, 3 bases remained unmatched. The CDR3 has 15 amino acids. Germline V CDR1 and CDR2: SGHAT, FQNNGV. This CDR3 is CASSGLAGGVGELFF. The CDR3 DNA sequence: TGTGCCAGCAGCGGACTAGCGGGGGGCGTCGGGGAGCTGTTTTTT.

The chain carries TRBV27 and TRBJ1-5, with 9 bases identical to TRBD1. CDR1 and CDR2 from the germline V gene are MNHEY and SMNVEV (reference sequence). This CDR3 has 15 amino acids. With 0 bases clipped from V and 4 bases from J, the junction kept 1 base outside the gene matches. CDR3 sequence reads: CASSLSGTGNQPQHF. In nucleotides, the CDR3 is TGTGCCAGCAGTTTATCTGGGACAGGGAATCAGCCCCAGCATTTT.

J is TRBJ2-3 and V is TRBV11-2; D is unresolved. From germline, CDR1 is SGHAT and CDR2 FQNNGV. V was trimmed by 5 bases and J by 2 bases, leaving 14 bases between them. CDR3 length: 15 residues. The CDR3 DNA sequence: TGTGCCAGCAGCGATAGACCAGACTTCACAGATACGCAGTATTTT. This translates into CASSDRPDFTDTQYF.

This clone was found once. The rearrangement links TRBV5-1 to TRBJ1-2; D is undetermined. CDR3 size: 14 residues. The germline CDR1 and CDR2 sequences are SGHRS and YFSETQ. The V and J ends lost 0 bases and 1 base respectively, with 7 bases between them. CDR3 sequence: CASSLAGVNYGYTF. In DNA, the CDR3 is TGCGCCAGCAGCTTGGCGGGTGTTAACTATGGCTACACCTTC.

This chain links TRBV2 with TRBJ2-1; TRBD1 agrees at 11 bases. Trimming took 2 bases from V and 9 from J; bases not matched to a gene: 6. Germline-derived CDR1 and CDR2 are SNHLY and FYNNEI. This CDR3 has 15 amino acids. CDR3 nucleotide sequence: TGTGCCAGCAGTGAACGGACAGGGGGCCTTGGTGAGCAGTTCTTC. Residues: CASSERTGGLGEQFF.

J is TRBJ2-7 and V is TRBV19, with 11 bases fitting TRBD1. The junction had 3 bases not matched to a gene; V was cut back by 8 bases and J by 3 bases. This CDR3 is 13 amino acids long. Germline CDR1 and CDR2: LNHDA and SQIVND (reference sequence). The CDR3 here is CASSGTGGYEQYF. CDR3 coding DNA: TGTGCCAGTTCCGGGACAGGGGGCTACGAGCAGTACTTC.

This clone appeared many times. The chain recombines TRBV4-1 with TRBJ2-5, with D possibly being TRBD1 (5 bases). V lost 8 bases and J lost 6, with 19 bases in between. Germline V CDR1 and CDR2: MGHRA, YSYEKL. The length of the CDR3 is 14 residues. CDR3 bases: TGCGCCAGCGCCCAAAGAGTAGGGGTACAGACCCAGTACTTC. Its protein is CASAQRVGVQTQYF.

In this sample, this clone turned up once. The rearrangement uses TRBV10-2 and TRBJ2-3; no firm D call. The V gene lost 2 bases and the J gene lost 4 bases, with 13 bases spanning the gap. The CDR3 has 15 amino acids. Germline V CDR1 and CDR2: WSHSY, SAAADI. The CDR3 loop is CASSELVRRADTQYF. For the CDR3, the DNA is TGCGCCAGCAGTGAGCTAGTCAGAAGGGCAGATACGCAGTATTTT.

The chain joins TRBV4-1 to TRBJ2-3; either TRBD1 or TRBD2 may fit D (5 bases each). In germline, CDR1 is MGHRA, CDR2 YSYEKL. V lost 1 base and J lost 0, with 5 bases in between. CDR3 size: 14 residues. The CDR3 nucleotides read TGCGCCAGCAGCCAAGGGGGGAGCACAGATACGCAGTATTTT. Encoded protein: CASSQGGSTDTQYF.

The chain recombines TRBV6-1 with TRBJ2-7, with 12 bases that match TRBD1. The CDR3 is made up of 14 amino acids. Trimming at V came to 10 bases and at J to 5 bases, leaving 9 bases not matched to a gene. Germline-derived CDR1 and CDR2 are MNHNS and SASEGT. Here the CDR3 reads CAIRGTGGVNEQYF. The CDR3 nucleotides read TGTGCCATCAGAGGGACAGGGGGCGTAAACGAGCAGTACTTC.

This clone was seen only once. A read error is likely here: a far larger clone is one base away. CDR3 loop: CASSQEAGTGGEAQYF. CDR3 DNA sequence: TGCGCCAGCAGCCAAGAAGCCGGGACAGGCGGTGAGGCCCAGTACTTC. The V gene is TRBV4-3, the J gene TRBJ2-5; TRBD1 matches at 8 bases. The germline CDR1 and CDR2 sequences are LGHNA and YSLEER. The CDR3 extends over 16 amino acids. The trim removed 0 bases at V and 9 bases at J, leaving 12 bases unmatched.

This clone was seen more than once but under ten times. The V and J genes are TRBV2 and TRBJ1-5; no firm D call. Trimming left V 9 bases short and J 7 bases short, with 19 bases between. CDR1 is SNHLY, CDR2 FYNNEI, per germline. The length of the CDR3 is 14 residues. The CDR3 coding sequence is TGTGCCAGTGTTGGACCGAGCCCGGACCAGCCCCAGCATTTT. Translated, it gives CASVGPSPDQPQHF. The full variable domain, in which reference TRBV2 and TRBJ1-5 provide the parts outside the CDR3, is EPEVTQTPSHQVTQMGQEVILRCVPISNHLYFYWYRQILGQKVEFLVSFYNNEISEKSEIFDDQFSVERPDGSNFTLKIRSTKLEDSAMYFCASVGPSPDQPQHFGDGTRLSIL.

Ten or more counts support this clone. The J gene is TRBJ1-2, the V gene TRBV30; D is unclear. Trimming removed 0 bases at V and 5 bases at J, with 13 bases between. The CDR3 extends over 14 amino acids. In germline, CDR1 is GTSNPN, CDR2 SVGIG (reference sequence). The CDR3 region is CAWSVLNSLYGYTF. CDR3 coding DNA: TGTGCCTGGAGTGTACTCAATAGTCTTTATGGCTACACCTTC.

This clone was observed once. The CDR3 loop reads CASRRQNTEAFF. DNA for the CDR3: TGCGCCAGCAGACGTCAGAACACTGAAGCTTTCTTT. The V call is TRBV10-1, the J call TRBJ1-1; D not certain. This CDR3 has 12 residues. The ends were cut back, 6 bases at V and 1 base at J, with 6 bases in the middle. CDR1 and CDR2 from the germline V gene are WNHNN and SYGVQD (reference sequence).

V gene TRBV9 combines with J gene TRBJ2-2; D gene unclear. Trimming pared 3 bases from V and 0 bases from J, leaving 6 bases between. CDR1 is SGDLS and CDR2 is YYNGEE in the germline V gene. The CDR3 runs 14 residues. The CDR3 loop is CASSGTANTGELFF. In nucleotides, the CDR3 is TGTGCCAGCAGCGGGACGGCGAACACCGGGGAGCTGTTTTTT.

The table lists this clone with a count of one. The V and J genes are TRBV10-3 and TRBJ2-1; tentative D call: TRBD2 (6 bases). The CDR3 length is 17 residues. Germline V gives CDR1 ENHRY, CDR2 SYGVKD. Trimming cost V 3 bases and J 4 bases, with 19 bases left between them. This chain's CDR3 is CAISETPGSGHYNEQFF. The CDR3 DNA is TGTGCCATCAGTGAAACACCCGGCAGCGGGCATTACAATGAGCAGTTCTTC.

There are many counts of this clone. The V gene is TRBV9, the J gene TRBJ1-2; TRBD1 agrees at 7 bases. CDR1 is SGDLS and CDR2 is YYNGEE in the germline V gene. Trimming cost V 4 bases and J 5 bases; bases outside gene matches: 17. This CDR3 region has 17 residues. CDR3 nucleotide sequence: TGTGCCAGCAGCCTGAGACAGGGCCCCGATTCTTTATATGGCTACACCTTC. It is translated as CASSLRQGPDSLYGYTF.